This T cell receptor (beta chain) was observed in a study of OX40 agonist ivuxolimab in advanced cancers. Study information: Ivuxolimab, which patients received intravenously every 2 weeks, was dosed at 0.01 to 10 mg/kg. Study-wide results and caveats: Relative to CD4+, CD8+ T cells held more expanded clones on average. Among patients with partial responses at 0.1-3.0 mg/kg, clonal expansion was among the lowest.

Germline CDR1 reads MNHNY; CDR2 reads SVGAGI (reference sequence). V was shortened by 6 bases and J by 0 bases, with 8 bases between the two germline ends. The CDR3 has 13 amino acids. Worth noting for this clone: Its antigen remains unknown.

Clones were sequenced by immunoSEQ multiplex PCR, and TCRdb holds only the in-frame ones, with some missing. The table includes 90,000 or so clones, roughly 91% detected once. This receptor was identified in an adult with an advanced solid tumor such as melanoma, head and neck, liver or kidney cancer. The chain carries TRBV6-6 and TRBJ1-2; possibly TRBD1 for D (5 bases). The material sequenced was CD4+ or CD8+ T cells sorted from blood, taken in a trial of the OX40 agonist ivuxolimab. The DNA for the CDR3 is TGTGCCAGCAGGGCGACAGCTAACTATGGCTACACCTTC. Its translation: CASRATANYGYTF.